This TCR beta chain was sequenced during a study of T cells in Graves' hyperthyroidism and ophthalmopathy. Points from the study as a whole: Separating ophthalmopathy from stable hyperthyroidism was achieved by a 13 V-J model. Clonotypes that were expanded in thyroid above 0.001 mostly appeared in blood too.

RNA transcripts served as the template for amplifying TCR beta CDR3 regions. The study used the HTBI primer set for a first-round RT-PCR of the TCR CDR3. TCRdb processed the multiplex PCR reads anew with MiXCR; each CDR3 protein has one entry. The sample has some 370,000 distinct CDR3 sequences, about 15% seen once; the top ten hold about a third. Patients aged 18 to 65 had newly diagnosed hyperthyroidism lasting under 2 months. A patient was excluded if there was uncontrolled infection, other autoimmune disease, pregnancy or lactation. This clonotype was counted many times. The target antigen is unknown. The sequencing input was blood. This sequence originates from a woman aged 25 to 39 with Graves' hyperthyroidism that later progressed to Graves' ophthalmopathy.

In DNA, the CDR3 is TGTGCCTGGAGTGTACAAAGGGACAGGGGAACAACTAATGAAAAACTGTTTTTT. It is translated as CAWSVQRDRGTTNEKLFF. This sequence joins TRBV30 and TRBJ1-4, with 10 bases aligning to TRBD1. CDR3 length: 18 residues. CDR1 GTSNPN and CDR2 SVGIG come from the germline V gene (reference sequence). J lost 0 bases, V lost 0 bases, and 7 bases had no gene match.